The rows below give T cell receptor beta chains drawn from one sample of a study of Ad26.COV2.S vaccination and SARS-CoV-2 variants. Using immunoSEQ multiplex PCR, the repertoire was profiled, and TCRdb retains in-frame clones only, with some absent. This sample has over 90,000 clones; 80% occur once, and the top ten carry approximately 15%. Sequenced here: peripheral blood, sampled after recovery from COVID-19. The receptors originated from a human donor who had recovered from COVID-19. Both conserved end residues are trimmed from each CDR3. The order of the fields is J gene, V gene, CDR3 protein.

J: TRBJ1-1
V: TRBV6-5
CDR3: ASSTGTPLGAEAF

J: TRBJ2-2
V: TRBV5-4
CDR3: ASSPQNTGELF

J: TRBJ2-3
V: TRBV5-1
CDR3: ASSGGTGVYTDTQY

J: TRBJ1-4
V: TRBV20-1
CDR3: SASYSGGGIEKLF

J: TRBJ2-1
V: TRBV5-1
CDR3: ASSFDYNEQF

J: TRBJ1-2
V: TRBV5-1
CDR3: ASSWTGQAETNYGYT

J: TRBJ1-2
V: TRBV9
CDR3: ASSVQGYGYT

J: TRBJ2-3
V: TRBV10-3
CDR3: ASRDRDDTQY

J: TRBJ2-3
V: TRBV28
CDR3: ASSFGVSSTDTQY

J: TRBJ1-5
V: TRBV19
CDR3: ASSIFGEGGQPQH

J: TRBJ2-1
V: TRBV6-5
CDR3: ASAPLRGDYRGQF

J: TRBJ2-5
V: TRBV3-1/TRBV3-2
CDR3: ASSLTPEAAGYQETQY

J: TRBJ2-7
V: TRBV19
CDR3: ASSMAGGYEQY

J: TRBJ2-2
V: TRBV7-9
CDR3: ASSTTTLAGSNTGELF

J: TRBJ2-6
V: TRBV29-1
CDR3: SVQPSGANVLT

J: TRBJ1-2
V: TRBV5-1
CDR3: ASSLDRGNYGYT

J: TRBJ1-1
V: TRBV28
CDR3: ASRGSEAGKMGEAF

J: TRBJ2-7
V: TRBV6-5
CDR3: ASGTGGMREQY

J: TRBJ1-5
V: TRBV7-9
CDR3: ASSLAGGTGLQPQH

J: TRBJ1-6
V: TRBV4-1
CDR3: ASSHQDRANSPLH

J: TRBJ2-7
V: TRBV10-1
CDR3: ASSESTRNRPYEQY

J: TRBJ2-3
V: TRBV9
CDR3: ASSVDLGTGRTDTQY

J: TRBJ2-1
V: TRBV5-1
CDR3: ASSFRQGTYNEQF

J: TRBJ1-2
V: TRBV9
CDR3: ASSVGLAGEDYGYT

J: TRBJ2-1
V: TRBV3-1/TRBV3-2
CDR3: ASSQVLAEGNEQF

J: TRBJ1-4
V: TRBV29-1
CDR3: SVWGDGNEKLF